Presented here are 19 T cell receptor beta chains from one specimen sequenced in a study of control samples from healthy donors and cancer patients. Sequencing was performed with immunoSEQ multiplex PCR; in TCRdb, only in-frame clones are kept and a portion is missing. There are 150,000 or so clones in the sample; approximately 94% occur only once, and approximately 5.7% lies in the top ten. Material: blood. The receptors here all came from a man aged 18 to 30 in good health.

CDR3 nucleotides: TGTGCCAGCAGTCCAGACGGATGGGATACGCAGTATTTT. Amino acid sequence: CASSPDGWDTQYF. V is TRBV2 and J is TRBJ2-3; no definite D call. This CDR3 has 13 amino acids. Per the germline V gene, CDR1 is SNHLY and CDR2 is FYNNEI. V was pared by 5 bases and J by 6 bases, with 12 bases between.

The V and J genes are TRBV6-4 and TRBJ2-2; no firm D call. The germline CDR1 and CDR2 sequences are MRHNA and SNTAGT. Trimming took off 0 bases at V and 9 bases at J, with 8 bases between the two ends. The CDR3 consists of 13 residues. The CDR3 DNA is TGTGCCAGCAGTGACTCGAACTCCCGGGAGCTGTTTTTT. It is translated as CASSDSNSRELFF.

The chain uses TRBV30 and TRBJ1-1; D is possibly TRBD1 (6 bases). The germline V gene encodes CDR1 GTSNPN and CDR2 SVGIG (reference sequence). The CDR3 length is 11 residues. Between the trimmed V and J ends, which lost 5 bases and 12 bases, there was a span of 16 bases. The CDR3 region is CAWEDSGWTFF. The CDR3 DNA reads TGTGCCTGGGAGGACAGCGGGTGGACTTTCTTT.

The rearrangement joins TRBV10-3 to TRBJ1-5; 9 bases line up with TRBD1. The CDR3 spans 15 residues. The V gene's germline CDR1 is ENHRY and CDR2 SYGVKD. Losses at the gene ends were 6 bases for V and 4 bases for J; bases not matched to a gene: 7. The CDR3 coding sequence is TGTGCCATCAGGGCCGACAGGGGGGCGAATCAGCCCCAGCATTTT. As protein: CAIRADRGANQPQHF.

V is TRBV4-1 and J is TRBJ2-1; 13 nucleotides agree with TRBD2. The germline V gene encodes CDR1 MGHRA and CDR2 YSYEKL. Trimming removed 0 bases from V and 7 bases from J; junction bases left unmatched: 9. The CDR3 spans 18 residues. The CDR3 bases are TGCGCCAGCAGCCAAGATCATAGGGGACTAGCGGGACTGAATGAGCAGTTCTTC. As protein: CASSQDHRGLAGLNEQFF.

The rearrangement joins TRBV6-6 to TRBJ1-6; no clear D. Germline lookup yields CDR1 MNHNY and CDR2 SVGAGI (reference sequence). Trimming stripped 0 bases from V and 10 bases from J, with 16 bases between. The CDR3 spans 16 residues. The CDR3 sequence is CASSYSPPPSGSPLHF. The DNA of the CDR3 is TGTGCCAGCAGTTACTCACCCCCCCCAAGCGGCTCACCCCTCCACTTT.

The chain couples TRBV7-8 to TRBJ1-5, with D unclear. This CDR3 is built from 13 residues. Germline CDR1 reads SGHVS; CDR2 reads FQNEAQ. The V gene lost 1 base and the J gene lost 6 bases, with 7 bases spanning the gap. The CDR3 reads CASSLVSSQPQHF. Written as DNA, the CDR3 is TGTGCCAGCAGCTTAGTTTCGTCTCAGCCCCAGCATTTT.

This clone showed up just once. The chain carries TRBV27 and TRBJ2-7; 9 bases agree with TRBD1. CDR1 is MNHEY and CDR2 is SMNVEV in the germline V gene (reference sequence). The J segment lost 0 bases and the V segment lost 6 bases, leaving 6 bases of the junction unmatched. The CDR3 length is 15 residues. The DNA for the CDR3 is TGTGCCAGCAGGGGCCGGGACAGGGTCTCCTACGAGCAGTACTTC. Translation gives CASRGRDRVSYEQYF.

The chain joins TRBV19 to TRBJ2-1, with 7 positions matching TRBD2. The CDR3 extends over 15 amino acids. Trimming at V came to 3 bases and at J to 3 bases, leaving 5 bases not matched to a gene. Germline CDR1 reads LNHDA; CDR2 reads SQIVND (reference sequence). The chain's CDR3 is CASSIQAGHYNEQFF. CDR3 DNA: TGTGCCAGTAGTATTCAAGCGGGGCACTACAATGAGCAGTTCTTC.

CDR3 region: CASSGLADNEQFF. The CDR3 DNA reads as TGTGCCAGCAGTGGACTAGCGGATAATGAGCAGTTCTTC. V gene TRBV27 combines with J gene TRBJ2-1, with TRBD2 identical over 10 bases. The CDR3 length is 13 residues. Trimming at V came to 5 bases and at J to 7 bases, leaving 2 bases not matched to a gene. CDR1 is MNHEY, CDR2 SMNVEV, per germline (reference sequence).

The chain links TRBV6-5 to TRBJ1-1; 8 nucleotides line up with TRBD1. Germline values: CDR1 MNHEY, CDR2 SVGAGI. There are 15 residues in the CDR3. The V segment lost 6 bases and the J segment 8 bases; nucleotides outside the gene matches: 14. The CDR3, as DNA: TGTGCCAGCAGCCGCCGAATTCCCGGGACAGGCGAAGCTTTCTTT. Translation: CASSRRIPGTGEAFF.

The DNA for the CDR3 is TGTGCCAGCAGTTCGGCCCAACAGGGAGTTTGGGGCTACACCTTC. Translation gives CASSSAQQGVWGYTF. This chain links TRBV25-1 with TRBJ1-2; D perhaps matches TRBD1 (6 bases). The CDR3 sequence is 15 residues long. Trimming removed 5 bases from V and 8 bases from J, with 21 bases in between. Germline loops: CDR1 MGHDK, CDR2 SYGVNS.

V usage is TRBV21-1 and J usage is TRBJ2-4; the table names TRBD2, a call not compared with the DNA. TRBV21-1 is an annotated pseudogene. The CDR3 spans 18 residues. In DNA, the CDR3 is TGTGCCAGCAGCAACCTATTAAAGTGGTACGTGACCAAAAACATTCAGTACTTC. Translation gives CASSNLLKWYVTKNIQYF.

CDR3 sequence (DNA): TGTGCCAGCAGTTTAATGAGTAGGGGAGAGGTCTCGAGCTCCTATAATTCACCCCTCCACTTT. This translates into CASSLMSRGEVSSSYNSPLHF. This chain uses TRBV27 with TRBJ1-6; tentatively, D is TRBD1 (5 bases). V lost 2 bases and J lost 0, with 23 bases in between. Looked up from germline, CDR1 is MNHEY and CDR2 is SMNVEV (reference sequence). There are 21 residues in the CDR3.

This clone was found a few times. The J gene is TRBJ1-5, the V gene TRBV6-6; 9 nucleotides line up with TRBD1. This CDR3 contains 16 residues. CDR1 and CDR2 (germline): MNHNY, SVGAGI (reference sequence). Losses at the gene ends were 2 bases for V and 3 bases for J; bases not matched to a gene: 5. The CDR3 bases are TGTGCCAGCAGTTACACCCGACAGGGGGACAATCAGCCCCAGCATTTT. This sequence encodes CASSYTRQGDNQPQHF.

This clone was seen just once. The V call is TRBV28, the J call TRBJ1-2; the match to TRBD1 covers 7 bases. Germline V gene lookup returns CDR1 MDHEN and CDR2 SYDVKM. The V gene end was trimmed by 5 bases and the J gene end by 2 bases; junction bases not matched to a gene: 11. The length of the CDR3 is 16 residues. CDR3 coding DNA: TGTGCCAGCAGTCCCCCGACAGGGTATCCCAACTATGGCTACACCTTC. Protein sequence: CASSPPTGYPNYGYTF.

The rearrangement joins TRBV5-1 to TRBJ1-1; D gene unclear. The germline CDR1 and CDR2 sequences are SGHRS and YFSETQ. The V end was cut by 0 bases, the J end by 1 base, with 7 bases between. The CDR3 has 14 amino acids. The CDR3 reads CASSLGAGNTEAFF. CDR3 DNA: TGCGCCAGCAGCTTGGGAGCGGGGAACACTGAAGCTTTCTTT.

The V and J genes are TRBV7-3 and TRBJ2-1; a possible D gene is TRBD2 (6 bases). The ends were cut back, 2 bases at V and 6 bases at J, with 14 bases in the middle. Germline CDR1 is SGHTA and CDR2 is FQGTGA. The CDR3 length is 15 residues. CDR3 region: CASSLASANFNEQFF. DNA for the CDR3: TGTGCCAGCAGCTTAGCTAGCGCCAATTTCAATGAGCAGTTCTTC. The entire variable domain, with the rest obtained from reference TRBV7-3 and TRBJ2-1, is as follows: GAGVSQTPSNKVTEKGKYVELRCDPISGHTALYWYRQSLGQGPEFLIYFQGTGAADDSGLPNDRFFAVRPEGSVSTLKIQRTERGDSAVYLCASSLASANFNEQFFGPGTRLTVL.

CDR3 sequence reads: CASSYGSGELFF. CDR3 sequence (DNA): TGTGCCAGCAGTTACGGGTCCGGGGAGCTGTTTTTT. The J gene is TRBJ2-2, the V gene TRBV6-6, with D hard to call. Trimming pared 2 bases from V and 6 bases from J, leaving 4 bases between. CDR3 length: 12 amino acids. Germline values: CDR1 MNHNY, CDR2 SVGAGI (reference sequence).